These 30 T cell receptor beta chains share one sample of origin, sequenced in a study of T cell clusters in autoimmune cytopenias. Roughly 38,000 genome equivalents of blood DNA were amplified for TRB. Multiplex touch-down PCR amplified TRB using TRB-A and TRB-B pools in one tube. For each CDR3 protein, TCRdb gives one entry from its re-call of the multiplex PCR reads, without DNA. The sample data list more than 9,000 distinct CDR3 sequences. This same sample was also part of a study on T cell repertoires in aging, cancer and after chemotherapy.

The specimen sequenced was peripheral blood. All receptors derive from a human donor in good health.

V is TRBV5-1 and J is TRBJ2-1; absent DNA, TCRdb's TRBD2 call cannot be checked. The CDR3 sequence is 19 residues long. CDR1 and CDR2 from the germline V gene are SGHRS and YFSETQ. Here the CDR3 reads CASSLTPGLAGSSYNEQFF.

CDR3 in amino acids: CASSYAGGDGELFF. The chain combines TRBV6-2 or TRBV6-3 with TRBJ2-2; TCRdb selects TRBD1, and the lack of DNA leaves this call unchecked. The CDR3 is made up of 14 amino acids. Germline CDR1 reads MNHEY; CDR2 reads SVGEGT.

This chain uses TRBV27 with TRBJ1-2; TCRdb gives TRBD1 as the D gene, but with no DNA this cannot be confirmed. The CDR3 has 13 residues. Germline values: CDR1 MNHEY, CDR2 SMNVEV (reference sequence). CDR3 residues: CASSLTARYGYTF.

The chain employs TRBV30 and TRBJ1-1; TCRdb designates TRBD1, a call that cannot be tested without DNA. This CDR3 is built from 14 residues. Germline V lookup: CDR1 GTSNPN, CDR2 SVGIG (reference sequence). The CDR3 protein is CAWNQGGRVTEAFF.

The gene calls are TRBV11-1 and TRBJ1-6; TCRdb reports TRBD1, a call that lacks DNA to check it against. The CDR3 extends over 16 amino acids. Germline loops: CDR1 SGHAT, CDR2 FQDESV (reference sequence). The CDR3: CASSQDPAGANSPLHF. The complete variable domain, with remaining parts taken from reference TRBV11-1 and TRBJ1-6, reads EAEVAQSPRYKITEKSQAVAFWCDPISGHATLYWYRQILGQGPELLVQFQDESVVDDSQLPKDRFSAERLKGVDSTLKIQPAELGDSAMYLCASSQDPAGANSPLHFGNGTRLTVT.

The chain has TRBV20-1 and TRBJ2-3; TCRdb's D call of TRBD2 is untestable without DNA. Germline V lookup: CDR1 DFQATT, CDR2 SNEGSKA (reference sequence). CDR3 length: 15 residues. This chain's CDR3 is CSARDPGLAINTQYF.

This chain connects TRBV12-3 or TRBV12-4 to TRBJ1-2. This CDR3 is built from 23 residues. The CDR3: CASSLNGVYGYTFGSGTFNGYTF.

Measured by frequency, this clonotype is medium-sized. The CDR3 is CASTFPPGNTGELFF. The genes are TRBV7-9 and TRBJ2-2; TCRdb outputs TRBD1, but without DNA this stays unchecked. The CDR3 has 15 amino acids. Germline CDR1 reads SEHNR; CDR2 reads FQNEAQ (reference sequence).

V and J are TRBV5-1 and TRBJ1-5; the D call of TRBD1 rests on TCRdb alone, since no DNA is present to check it. CDR1 is SGHRS and CDR2 is YFSETQ in the germline V gene. This CDR3 has 15 residues. The CDR3 sequence is CASSLDQGGDQPQHF.

V usage is TRBV27 and J usage is TRBJ1-5; the TRBD1 assignment by TCRdb is unverifiable without DNA. Germline V gene data show CDR1 as MNHEY and CDR2 as SMNVEV (reference sequence). CDR3 length: 15 residues. The CDR3 loop reads CASSLSRQGGQPQHF.

The chain joins TRBV19 to TRBJ2-1; TCRdb's D call of TRBD2 is untestable without DNA. Germline CDR1 is LNHDA and CDR2 is SQIVND (reference sequence). There are 19 residues in the CDR3. The CDR3 here is CASSILWPPGLSSYNEQFF.

The chain has TRBV19 and TRBJ1-1; TCRdb picks TRBD1, but there is no DNA to check that call. Germline V gives CDR1 LNHDA, CDR2 SQIVND (reference sequence). The CDR3 is 16 residues long. The CDR3: CASSPIRDRGIAEAFF.

The CDR3 loop reads CATSDPSKGDTEAFF. V usage is TRBV24-1 and J usage is TRBJ1-1; the TRBD1 assignment by TCRdb is unverifiable without DNA. The CDR3 loop spans 15 amino acids. CDR1 and CDR2 (germline): KGHDR, SFDVKD.

The chain carries TRBV7-2 and TRBJ1-3; the TCRdb call, TRBD1, lacks DNA for checking. Germline CDR1 SGHTA, CDR2 FQGNSA. The length of the CDR3 is 16 residues. CDR3 loop: CASRTRDGYSGNTIYF.

The chain links TRBV7-3 to TRBJ2-6; absent DNA, TCRdb's TRBD1 call cannot be checked. Per germline, CDR1 SGHTA and CDR2 FQGTGA. CDR3 length equals 15 residues. The CDR3 reads CASSLGGLGANVLTF.

The chain uses TRBV7-2 and TRBJ2-7; TCRdb proposes TRBD1, but this gene call is untestable without DNA. This CDR3 contains 14 residues. Germline V gives CDR1 SGHTA, CDR2 FQGNSA. The CDR3 is CASSLGTKRDEQYF.

This clonotype is labeled medium-sized based on frequency. The rearrangement links TRBV7-9 to TRBJ2-7. The germline V gene has CDR1 SEHNR and CDR2 FQNEAQ (reference sequence). The CDR3 covers 12 residues. CDR3 region: CASSWDSYEQYF.

V usage is TRBV7-2 and J usage is TRBJ1-3. The CDR3 consists of 15 residues. The germline V gene encodes CDR1 SGHTA and CDR2 FQGNSA. The CDR3: CASSLDLSSGNTIYF. Using reference TRBV7-2 and TRBJ1-3 for the parts outside the CDR3, the full variable domain is GAGVSQSPSNKVTEKGKDVELRCDPISGHTALYWYRQSLGQGLEFLIYFQGNSAPDKSGLPSDRFSAERTGGSVSTLTIQRTQQEDSAVYLCASSLDLSSGNTIYFGEGSWLTVV.

CDR3 loop: CAWSRTSGEKLFF. J is TRBJ1-4 and V is TRBV30. The CDR3 runs 13 residues. Germline-derived CDR1 and CDR2 are GTSNPN and SVGIG (reference sequence).

The chain carries TRBV12-3 or TRBV12-4 and TRBJ2-5; TCRdb calls TRBD1, which cannot be checked without DNA. This CDR3 region has 12 residues. CDR3: CASSYRGKTQYF.

The rearrangement uses TRBV6-2 or TRBV6-3 and TRBJ1-1; TCRdb designates TRBD1, a call that cannot be tested without DNA. This CDR3 is built from 12 residues. Germline lookup yields CDR1 MNHEY and CDR2 SVGEGT. This CDR3 is CASGQGRVEAFF.

This rearrangement joins TRBV7-9 to TRBJ1-6; TCRdb's D call, TRBD1, is unchecked because there is no DNA. The CDR3 length is 15 residues. Germline V gives CDR1 SEHNR, CDR2 FQNEAQ (reference sequence). CDR3: CASSHGRGFGSPLHF.

This clonotype ranks as medium-sized (0.01 to 0.1%) in terms of frequency. This chain joins TRBV27 and TRBJ1-6; the TRBD1 assignment by TCRdb is unverifiable without DNA. CDR3 length: 17 amino acids. Germline V gene lookup returns CDR1 MNHEY and CDR2 SMNVEV (reference sequence). CDR3 sequence reads: CASSLGQGFSYNSPLHF.

This clonotype shows up as medium-sized (0.01 to 0.1%) by frequency. The chain couples TRBV11-2 to TRBJ1-3; TCRdb designates TRBD1, a call that cannot be tested without DNA. The CDR3 has 17 residues. The germline gives CDR1 SGHAT, CDR2 FQNNGV. This chain's CDR3 is CASSSVPGQGWGNTIYF.

V gene TRBV2 combines with J gene TRBJ1-1; TCRdb's D call, TRBD1, is unchecked because there is no DNA. CDR1 is SNHLY, CDR2 FYNNEI, per germline. CDR3 length equals 18 residues. The CDR3 sequence is CASRESFYSQGENTEAFF.

The CDR3 reads CATSERTGVVGNQPQHF. The rearrangement links TRBV24-1 to TRBJ1-5; as DNA is missing, the TRBD1 call by TCRdb cannot be tested. The germline V gene has CDR1 KGHDR and CDR2 SFDVKD. The CDR3 extends over 17 amino acids.

J is TRBJ1-4 and V is TRBV15; TCRdb reports TRBD1, a call that lacks DNA to check it against. CDR3 length: 20 amino acids. Germline V gives CDR1 LNHNV, CDR2 YYDKDF (reference sequence). CDR3 region: CATSKRQTGGRRATNEKLFF.

According to its frequency, this clonotype is medium-sized. The V gene is TRBV20-1, the J gene TRBJ1-4. This CDR3 spans 13 amino acids. Germline CDR1 is DFQATT and CDR2 is SNEGSKA (reference sequence). The chain's CDR3 is CSARPANNEKLFF.

The V gene is TRBV5-1, the J gene TRBJ1-3. CDR1 and CDR2 (germline): SGHRS, YFSETQ. This CDR3 region has 14 residues. The CDR3 here is CASSLGHSGNTIYF.

The rearrangement uses TRBV5-6 and TRBJ2-5; TCRdb calls TRBD2, which cannot be checked without DNA. CDR3 size: 14 residues. Germline CDR1 reads SGHDT; CDR2 reads YYEEEE. This chain's CDR3 is CASSPLLASETQYF.